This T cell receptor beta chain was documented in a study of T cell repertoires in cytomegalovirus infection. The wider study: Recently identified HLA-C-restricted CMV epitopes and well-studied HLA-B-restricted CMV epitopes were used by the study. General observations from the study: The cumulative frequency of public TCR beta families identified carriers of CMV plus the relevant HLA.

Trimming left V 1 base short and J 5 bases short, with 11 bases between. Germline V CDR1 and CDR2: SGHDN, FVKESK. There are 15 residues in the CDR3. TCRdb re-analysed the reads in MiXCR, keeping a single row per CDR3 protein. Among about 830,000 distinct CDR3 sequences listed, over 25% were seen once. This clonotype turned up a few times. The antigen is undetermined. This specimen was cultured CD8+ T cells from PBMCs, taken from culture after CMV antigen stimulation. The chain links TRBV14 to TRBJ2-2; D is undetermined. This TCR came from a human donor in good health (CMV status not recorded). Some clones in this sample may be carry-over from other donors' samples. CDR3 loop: CASSQAFSGTGELFF. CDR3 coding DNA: TGTGCCAGCAGCCAAGCCTTTTCCGGGACCGGGGAGCTGTTTTTT. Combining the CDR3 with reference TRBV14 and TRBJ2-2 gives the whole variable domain EAGVTQFPSHSVIEKGQTVTLRCDPISGHDNLYWYRRVMGKEIKFLLHFVKESKQDESGMPNNRFLAERTGGTYSTLKVQPAELEDSGVYFCASSQAFSGTGELFFGEGSRLTVL.